A single sample is the source of the 8 T cell receptor beta chains below, sequenced in a study of blood T cell repertoires in COVID-19. Repertoires were generated with immunoSEQ multiplex PCR, while TCRdb's copy carries only in-frame clones and drops some. This sample carries about 45,000 clones, about nine tenths of them seen once, and the ten largest clones take 20% to 30%. The sample was peripheral blood. The receptors shown here come from a woman aged 80 or over in a cohort sampled during active or convalescent COVID-19.

The V gene is TRBV4-2, the J gene TRBJ2-1, with D perhaps matching TRBD2 (5 bases). The CDR3 is 14 residues long. The germline gives CDR1 LGHNA, CDR2 YNFKEQ. Trimming pared 3 bases from V and 7 bases from J, leaving 13 bases between. The CDR3 reads CASSHGGQKNEQFF. The CDR3 DNA reads as TGTGCCAGCAGCCACGGCGGGCAAAAAAATGAGCAGTTCTTC.

The CDR3 DNA follows: TGTGCCAGCAGGAAGACAGGGGGCCTATACGAGCAGTACTTC. Its translation: CASRKTGGLYEQYF. The V call is TRBV27, the J call TRBJ2-7, with 10 nucleotides matching TRBD1. The CDR3 is made up of 14 amino acids. From germline, CDR1 is MNHEY and CDR2 SMNVEV (reference sequence). V shed 6 bases and J 4 bases; nucleotides not matched to a gene: 6.

The gene calls are TRBV7-3 and TRBJ2-6; D is unclear. Trimming shortened V by 5 bases and J by 8 bases, and 13 bases separated the two germline ends. CDR1 is SGHTA and CDR2 is FQGTGA in the germline V gene. The CDR3 has 14 residues. The DNA of the CDR3 is TGTGCCAGCAGCCTTAGATCTAAGTCCAACGTCCTGACTTTC. Translating it yields CASSLRSKSNVLTF.

This sequence joins TRBV5-1 and TRBJ2-5; 8 bases map to TRBD2. V was pared by 1 base and J by 3 bases, with 5 bases of the junction left unmatched. CDR1 and CDR2 (germline): SGHRS, YFSETQ. The CDR3 runs 15 residues. Here the CDR3 reads CASSLRGGIEETQYF. CDR3 DNA sequence: TGCGCCAGCAGCTTGCGGGGGGGAATAGAAGAGACCCAGTACTTC.

The rearrangement joins TRBV3-1 (or the pseudogene TRBV3-2) to TRBJ1-3; D unresolved. Germline assignment: CDR1 LGHDT and CDR2 YNNKEL (reference sequence). Trimming stripped 5 bases from V and 0 bases from J, with 11 bases between. The CDR3 runs 15 residues. The CDR3 DNA reads TGTGCCAGCAGCAAACAGCTTAGCTCTGGAAACACCATATATTTT. It codes for CASSKQLSSGNTIYF.

The chain carries TRBV15 and TRBJ1-4; no firm D call. Between the trimmed V and J ends, which lost 3 bases and 7 bases, there was a span of 18 bases. CDR1 LNHNV and CDR2 YYDKDF come from the germline V gene (reference sequence). The CDR3 length is 16 residues. The CDR3 spells CATSSRTLIGGEKLFF. The CDR3 coding sequence is TGTGCCACCAGCAGTCGAACTTTAATAGGCGGTGAAAAACTGTTTTTT.

The chain couples TRBV10-3 to TRBJ2-5; TRBD2 matches 11 bases. This CDR3 is 15 amino acids long. Germline V lookup: CDR1 ENHRY, CDR2 SYGVKD. Trimming cost V 4 bases and J 4 bases; bases outside gene matches: 5. The DNA of the CDR3 is TGTGCCATCAGTGTCGGGCTAGCGGGAGGAGAGACCCAGTACTTC. Its translation is CAISVGLAGGETQYF.

V and J are TRBV10-3 and TRBJ1-1; the D gene is possibly TRBD1 (6 bases). V lost 6 bases and J lost 6, with 17 bases in between. The germline CDR1 and CDR2 sequences are ENHRY and SYGVKD. The CDR3 runs to 14 residues. As DNA, the CDR3 is TGTGCCATCAGCCGGGACACCATTGGTGCTGAAGCTTTCTTT. Translation: CAISRDTIGAEAFF.